Listed below are T cell receptor beta chains from one sample, sequenced in a study of cytomegalovirus exposure and HLA in healthy donors. Assay used: immunoSEQ multiplex PCR; TCRdb lists only in-frame clones, some missing. The sample has more than 150,000 clones, 70% to 90% seen once. The material sequenced was PBMCs. The receptors originated from a young man in good health and CMV-seronegative. Both conserved end residues are part of each CDR3. D genes are given only for firm matches. Clone size is given for some rows only: seen once, a few or many times, or a class if the clone is expanded.

d_call j_call v_call clone_size cdr3_aa cdr3_nt
TRBD1 TRBJ1-3 TRBV2 once CASTPDRVGPGNTIYF TGTGCCAGCACCCCCGACAGGGTTGGACCTGGAAACACCATATATTTT
. TRBJ2-7 TRBV7-9 . CASSYTAVRYEQYF TGTGCCAGCAGCTATACGGCGGTTCGCTACGAGCAGTACTTC
TRBD2 TRBJ2-7 TRBV7-6 . CASSLGRGGSYEQYF TGTGCCAGCAGCTTAGGACGGGGGGGTTCCTACGAGCAGTACTTC
. TRBJ2-2 TRBV18 . CASSPRQPLNTGELFF TGTGCCAGCTCACCACGACAGCCCCTGAACACCGGGGAGCTGTTTTTT
. TRBJ1-4 TRBV19 . CASSIRETNEKLFF TGTGCCAGTAGTATTAGAGAGACTAATGAAAAACTGTTTTTT
. TRBJ1-1 TRBV19 . CASSIWDTDTEAFF TGTGCCAGTAGTATTTGGGACACGGACACTGAAGCTTTCTTT
. TRBJ2-2 TRBV5-4 . CASSLMGKITGELFF TGTGCCAGCAGCTTGATGGGCAAAATCACCGGGGAGCTGTTTTTT
. TRBJ1-6 TRBV4-1 . CASSQTGWSSPLHF TGCGCCAGCAGTCAAACGGGGTGGAGTTCACCCCTCCACTTT
TRBD1 TRBJ1-1 TRBV2 few CASRVRTGDTEAFF TGTGCCAGCAGAGTAAGGACAGGGGACACTGAAGCTTTCTTT
. TRBJ1-1 TRBV28 . CASSPTGNWAEAFF TGTGCCAGCAGTCCAACAGGTAACTGGGCTGAAGCTTTCTTT
TRBD1 TRBJ1-2 TRBV5-1 . CASSSGQGATGYTF TGCGCCAGCAGCTCGGGACAGGGTGCCACTGGCTACACCTTC
TRBD2 TRBJ2-7 TRBV4-3 many CASSQDTSGSDEQYF TGCGCCAGCAGCCAAGATACTAGCGGGAGTGACGAGCAGTACTTC
. TRBJ2-2 TRBV25-1 . CASSETPLGANTGELFF TGTGCCAGCAGTGAAACCCCCCTAGGGGCCAACACCGGGGAGCTGTTTTTT
. TRBJ1-2 TRBV6-1 . CASSELGDYGYTF TGTGCCAGCAGTGAACTGGGCGACTATGGCTACACCTTC
. TRBJ2-1 TRBV7-2 . CASSLRYNEQFF TGTGCCAGCAGCCTGCGATACAATGAGCAGTTCTTC
TRBD1 TRBJ2-7 TRBV25-1 . CASKGDSPYEQYF TGTGCCAGCAAGGGGGACAGCCCCTACGAGCAGTACTTC
TRBD1 TRBJ2-7 TRBV7-2 . CASSLESQGAYEQYF TGTGCCAGCAGCTTAGAATCCCAGGGGGCTTACGAGCAGTACTTC
. TRBJ1-5 TRBV6-1 once CASSEAVGGRVSQPQHF TGTGCCAGCAGTGAAGCGGTGGGGGGGCGCGTGTCTCAGCCCCAGCATTTT
. TRBJ2-1 TRBV9 . CASSMGRGGEQFF TGTGCCAGCAGCATGGGGAGAGGTGGTGAGCAGTTCTTC
TRBD2 TRBJ2-1 TRBV11-3 once CASSSLAGEVAYNEQFF TGTGCCAGCAGCTCGCTAGCGGGAGAAGTCGCCTACAATGAGCAGTTCTTC
TRBD2 TRBJ2-7 TRBV7-6 . CASSFGGTSGLGYEQYF TGTGCCAGCAGCTTTGGGGGGACTAGCGGGTTGGGCTACGAGCAGTACTTC
. TRBJ1-2 TRBV4-3 . CASSLAMSGAIFYGYTF TGCGCCAGCAGCCTGGCCATGTCAGGGGCAATCTTCTATGGCTACACCTTC
. TRBJ2-5 TRBV28 . CASEETGLGGETQYF TGTGCCAGCGAAGAAACCGGGTTAGGGGGAGAGACCCAGTACTTC
. TRBJ1-2 TRBV6-5 . CASSYSAGGWMGYTF TGTGCCAGCAGTTACTCAGCCGGGGGGTGGATGGGCTACACCTTC
TRBD1 TRBJ1-1 TRBV19 . CASNQDRGIFDEAFF TGTGCCAGTAATCAGGACAGGGGGATTTTTGATGAAGCTTTCTTT
. TRBJ1-5 TRBV5-4 . CASSLQGSQPQHF TGTGCCAGCAGCTTACAGGGTAGTCAGCCCCAGCATTTT
. TRBJ1-4 TRBV5-1 . CASSQGPGDEKLFF TGCGCCAGCAGTCAGGGGCCAGGGGATGAAAAACTGTTTTTT
. TRBJ1-2 TRBV11-2 . CASSLDRGDYGYTF TGTGCCAGCAGCTTAGACAGGGGAGATTATGGCTACACCTTC
TRBD1 TRBJ1-1 TRBV6-5 . CASSYGGQGVGAFF TGTGCCAGCAGTTACGGTGGGCAGGGGGTAGGAGCTTTCTTT
. TRBJ1-1 TRBV4-1 . CASSQGWSEVTEAFF TGCGCCAGCAGCCAAGGCTGGTCAGAAGTCACTGAAGCTTTCTTT
. TRBJ2-1 TRBV28 . CASSLQGPTIEQFF TGTGCCAGCAGTTTGCAGGGGCCGACGATTGAGCAGTTCTTC
TRBD1 TRBJ2-5 TRBV5-1 . CASSLLQGGQETQYF TGCGCCAGCAGCTTGCTACAGGGGGGACAAGAGACCCAGTACTTC
TRBD1 TRBJ2-7 TRBV2 once CASSYSLDREMYEQYF TGTGCCAGCAGTTACTCGCTGGACAGGGAAATGTACGAGCAGTACTTC
. TRBJ2-1 TRBV27 . CASSYTGGEQFF TGTGCCAGCAGCTATACAGGTGGGGAGCAGTTCTTC
TRBD1 TRBJ2-7 TRBV9 . CASSVLPGTGTYEQYF TGTGCCAGCAGCGTTCTGCCCGGGACAGGGACCTACGAGCAGTACTTC
TRBD1 TRBJ1-2 TRBV7-9 . CASSLLDRGNYGYTF TGTGCCAGCAGCTTATTGGACAGGGGCAACTATGGCTACACCTTC
TRBD2 TRBJ2-1 TRBV9 . CASSVSGRTTYNEQFF TGTGCCAGCAGCGTTAGCGGGAGGACCACCTACAATGAGCAGTTCTTC
TRBD2 TRBJ2-1 TRBV4-3 . CASSQVGREGRNEQFF TGCGCCAGCAGCCAAGTCGGGCGGGAGGGTAGGAATGAGCAGTTCTTC
. TRBJ1-2 TRBV27 . CASYNNYGYTF TGTGCCAGCTACAATAACTATGGCTACACCTTC
. TRBJ2-5 TRBV27 . CASSLSKARETQYF TGTGCCAGCAGTTTATCGAAAGCTCGAGAGACCCAGTACTTC
. TRBJ2-3 TRBV4-2 . CASSQDQAYHTDTQYF TGTGCCAGCAGCCAAGACCAGGCCTACCACACAGATACGCAGTATTTT
TRBD1 TRBJ2-1 TRBV5-1 . CASSLTSGTGYNEQFF TGCGCCAGCAGCTTGACATCCGGGACAGGGTACAATGAGCAGTTCTTC
TRBD2 TRBJ2-1 TRBV28 . CASSSSGGYNEQFF TGTGCCAGCAGTTCCAGCGGGGGCTACAATGAGCAGTTCTTC
TRBD1 TRBJ1-1 TRBV27 . CASSPRQGAFTEAFF TGTGCCAGCAGTCCTCGACAGGGGGCTTTCACTGAAGCTTTCTTT
. TRBJ1-2 TRBV28 once CASSLVRLPKYGYTF TGTGCCAGCAGTTTAGTCCGCCTTCCTAAATATGGCTACACCTTC
. TRBJ1-2 TRBV28 once CASSLSWTDTYGYTF TGTGCCAGCAGTTTATCTTGGACGGACACCTATGGCTACACCTTC
. TRBJ1-5 TRBV7-9 . CASSQGPGDQPQHF TGTGCCAGCAGCCAAGGGCCAGGGGATCAGCCCCAGCATTTT
. TRBJ1-2 TRBV1 . CTSSQSSYGYTF TGCACCAGCAGCCAGTCGTCCTATGGCTACACCTTC
. TRBJ1-2 TRBV6-1 . CASSEDPDRTSRGYTF TGTGCCAGCAGTGAAGACCCCGACAGGACATCGAGAGGCTACACCTTC
. TRBJ2-5 TRBV4-1 . CASSQEPGVWGETQYF TGCGCCAGCAGCCAAGAACCAGGGGTTTGGGGAGAGACCCAGTACTTC
. TRBJ2-5 TRBV5-4 . CASSLARANPETQYF TGTGCCAGCAGCTTGGCGCGGGCCAACCCGGAGACCCAGTACTTC
TRBD1 TRBJ2-5 TRBV5-4 . CASSLTGGSRETQYF TGTGCCAGCAGCCTGACAGGGGGCTCTAGAGAGACCCAGTACTTC
. TRBJ2-7 TRBV6-1 . CASSAGGASSYEQYF TGTGCCAGCAGCGCCGGAGGGGCCTCAAGCTACGAGCAGTACTTC